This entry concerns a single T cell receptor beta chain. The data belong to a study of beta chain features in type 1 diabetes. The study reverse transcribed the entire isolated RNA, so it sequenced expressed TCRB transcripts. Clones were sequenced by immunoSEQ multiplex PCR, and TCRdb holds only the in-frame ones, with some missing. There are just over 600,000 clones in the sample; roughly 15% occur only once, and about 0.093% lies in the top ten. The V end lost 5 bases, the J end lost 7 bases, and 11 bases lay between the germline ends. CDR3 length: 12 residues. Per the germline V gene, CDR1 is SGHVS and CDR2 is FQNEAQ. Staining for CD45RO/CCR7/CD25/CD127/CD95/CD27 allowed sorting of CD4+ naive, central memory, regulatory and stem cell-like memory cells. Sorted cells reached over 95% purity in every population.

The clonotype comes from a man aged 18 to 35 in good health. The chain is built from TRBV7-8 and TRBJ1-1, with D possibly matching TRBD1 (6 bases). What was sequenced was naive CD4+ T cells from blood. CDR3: CASSPGQNEAFF. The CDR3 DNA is TGTGCCAGCAGCCCAGGACAGAATGAAGCTTTCTTT.